This T cell receptor beta chain came from a study of blood T cell repertoires in COVID-19. About the research overall: Some COVID-19 samples were acute and others convalescent; all came from the United States, Italy and Spain. The cDNA or gDNA used as material had been derived from T cells, B-cell-depleted T cells, or PBMCs.

This CDR3 has 13 amino acids. V was shortened by 5 bases and J by 0 bases, with 7 bases between the two germline ends. Germline V gene data show CDR1 as LNHDA and CDR2 as SQIVND (reference sequence). In the original workflow: Estimation of nucleated cell counts relied on the amplification of reference gene primers. TCRdb's copy holds only in-frame clones and misses some; the assay was immunoSEQ multiplex PCR. Clone size and V and J calls were adopted from that table, with D and trimming inferred from the DNA. The sample holds 300,000 to 400,000 clones, more than 75% seen once. The rearrangement uses TRBV19 and TRBJ2-5; D is unresolved. The source of this sequence is a woman aged 50 to 65 with COVID-19, enrolled during active disease. The material sequenced was peripheral blood. CDR3 protein: CASSRDYQETQYF. The CDR3 bases are TGTGCCAGTAGTCGAGATTACCAAGAGACCCAGTACTTC.